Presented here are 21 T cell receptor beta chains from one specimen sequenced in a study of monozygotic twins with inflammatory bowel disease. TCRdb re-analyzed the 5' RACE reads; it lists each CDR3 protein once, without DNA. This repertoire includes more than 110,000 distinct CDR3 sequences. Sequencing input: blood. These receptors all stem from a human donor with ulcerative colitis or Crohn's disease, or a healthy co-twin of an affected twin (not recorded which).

The CDR3 reads CASSIRAPSGNQPQHF. The gene calls are TRBV19 and TRBJ1-5; with no DNA, the TCRdb D assignment of TRBD1 cannot be verified. CDR3 length equals 16 residues. The germline V gene encodes CDR1 LNHDA and CDR2 SQIVND (reference sequence).

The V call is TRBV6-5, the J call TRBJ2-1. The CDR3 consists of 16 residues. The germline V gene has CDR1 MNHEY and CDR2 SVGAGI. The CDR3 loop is CASSYGLGGSYNEQLF.

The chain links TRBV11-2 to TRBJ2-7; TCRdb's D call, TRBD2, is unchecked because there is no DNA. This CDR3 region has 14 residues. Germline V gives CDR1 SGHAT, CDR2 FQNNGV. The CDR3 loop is CASSLDRATYEQYF. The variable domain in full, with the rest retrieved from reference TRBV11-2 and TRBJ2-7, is EAGVAQSPRYKIIEKRQSVAFWCNPISGHATLYWYQQILGQGPKLLIQFQNNGVVDDSQLPKDRFSAERLKGVDSTLKIQPAKLEDSAVYLCASSLDRATYEQYFGPGTRLTVT.

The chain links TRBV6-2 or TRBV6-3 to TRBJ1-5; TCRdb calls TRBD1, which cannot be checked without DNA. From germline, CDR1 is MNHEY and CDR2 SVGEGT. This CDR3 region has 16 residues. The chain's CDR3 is CASSHAGTGGHQPQHF.

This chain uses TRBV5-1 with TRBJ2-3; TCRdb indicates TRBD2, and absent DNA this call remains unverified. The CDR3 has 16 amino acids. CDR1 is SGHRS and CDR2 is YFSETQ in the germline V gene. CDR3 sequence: CASSLGTIASTDTQYF.

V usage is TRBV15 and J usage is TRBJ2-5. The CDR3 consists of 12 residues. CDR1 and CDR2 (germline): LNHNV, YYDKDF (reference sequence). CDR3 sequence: CVTSGLNKTQYF.

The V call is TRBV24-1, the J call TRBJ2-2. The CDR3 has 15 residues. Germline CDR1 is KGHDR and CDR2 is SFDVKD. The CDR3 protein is CATSDLRLNTGELFF.

The CDR3 loop reads CASSLTFNEQFF. The chain has TRBV5-4 and TRBJ2-1. CDR1 and CDR2 from the germline V gene are SGHNT and YYREEE (reference sequence). The CDR3 has 12 amino acids.

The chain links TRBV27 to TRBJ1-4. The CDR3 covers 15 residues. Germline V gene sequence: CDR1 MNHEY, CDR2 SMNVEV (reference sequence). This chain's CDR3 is CASSYSSGANEKLFF.

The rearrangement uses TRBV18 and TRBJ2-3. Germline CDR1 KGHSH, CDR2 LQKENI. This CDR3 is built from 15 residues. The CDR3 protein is CASSPRQESTDTQYF.

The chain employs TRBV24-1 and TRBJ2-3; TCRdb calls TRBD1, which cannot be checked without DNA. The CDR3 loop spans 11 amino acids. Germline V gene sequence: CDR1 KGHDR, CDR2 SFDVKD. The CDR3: CATSWGDTQYF.

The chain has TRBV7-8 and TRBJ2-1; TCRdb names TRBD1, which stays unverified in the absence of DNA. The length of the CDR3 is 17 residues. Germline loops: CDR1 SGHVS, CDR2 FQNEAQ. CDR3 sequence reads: CASSLLLADRGYNEQFF.

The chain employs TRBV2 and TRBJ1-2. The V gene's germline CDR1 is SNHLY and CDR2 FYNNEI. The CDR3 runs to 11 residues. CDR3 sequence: CASGKNYGYTF.

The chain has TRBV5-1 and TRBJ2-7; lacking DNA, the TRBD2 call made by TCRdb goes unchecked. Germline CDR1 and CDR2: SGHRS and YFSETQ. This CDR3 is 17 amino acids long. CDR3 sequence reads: CASSLYPAGVASYEQYF.

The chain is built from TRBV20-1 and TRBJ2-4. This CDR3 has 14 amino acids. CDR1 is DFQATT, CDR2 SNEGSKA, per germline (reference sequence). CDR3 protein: CSAIPVTAKNIQYF.

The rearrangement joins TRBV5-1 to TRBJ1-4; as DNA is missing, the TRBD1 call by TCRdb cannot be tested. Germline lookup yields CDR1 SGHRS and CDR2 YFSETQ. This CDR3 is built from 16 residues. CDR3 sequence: CASSRDSPAANEKLFF.

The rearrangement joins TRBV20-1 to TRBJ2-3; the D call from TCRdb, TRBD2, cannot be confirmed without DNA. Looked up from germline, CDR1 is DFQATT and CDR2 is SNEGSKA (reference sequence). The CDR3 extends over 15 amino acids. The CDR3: CSAPWAGGPGNTQYF.

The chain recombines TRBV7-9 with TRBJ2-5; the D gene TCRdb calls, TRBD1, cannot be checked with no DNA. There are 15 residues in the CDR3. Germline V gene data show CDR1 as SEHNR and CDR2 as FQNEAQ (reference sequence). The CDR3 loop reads CASSLEGSPGETQYF.

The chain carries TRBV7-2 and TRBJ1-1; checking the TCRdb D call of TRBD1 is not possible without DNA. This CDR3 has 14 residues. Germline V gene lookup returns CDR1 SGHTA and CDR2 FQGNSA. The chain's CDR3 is CASSLDRGFGEAFF.

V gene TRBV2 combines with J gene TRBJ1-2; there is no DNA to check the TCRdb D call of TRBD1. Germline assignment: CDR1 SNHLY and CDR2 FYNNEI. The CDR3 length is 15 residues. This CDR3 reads CASTLSTGPNYGYTF.

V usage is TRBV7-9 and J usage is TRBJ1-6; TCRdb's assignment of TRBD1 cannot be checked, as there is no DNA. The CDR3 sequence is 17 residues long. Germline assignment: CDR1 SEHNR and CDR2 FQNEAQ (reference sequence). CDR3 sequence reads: CASSSQGEGTYNSPLHF.